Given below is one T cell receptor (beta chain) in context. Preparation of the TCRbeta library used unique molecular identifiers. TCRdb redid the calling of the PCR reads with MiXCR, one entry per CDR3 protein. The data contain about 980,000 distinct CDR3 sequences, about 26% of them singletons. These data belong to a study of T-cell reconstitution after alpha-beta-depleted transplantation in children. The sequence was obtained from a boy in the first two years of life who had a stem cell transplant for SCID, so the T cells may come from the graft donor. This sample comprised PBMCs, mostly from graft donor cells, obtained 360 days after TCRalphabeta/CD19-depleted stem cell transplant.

The DNA for the CDR3 is TGTGCCACCAGTGACGGTCCGAGCTCTGGAAACACCATATATTTT. Translated, it gives CATSDGPSSGNTIYF. This chain connects TRBV24-1 to TRBJ1-3; unclear D gene. From germline, CDR1 is KGHDR and CDR2 SFDVKD. V was pared by 4 bases and J by 0 bases, with 9 bases between. CDR3 length: 15 residues.